This T cell receptor (beta chain) was obtained from a study of response to subunit inactivated influenza vaccine. The ends were cut back, 5 bases at V and 0 bases at J, with 11 bases in the middle. This CDR3 contains 15 residues. Germline V gene sequence: CDR1 MDHEN, CDR2 SYDVKM. TCRdb analysed the RT-PCR reads with MiXCR anew, one entry per CDR3 protein. This table has about 570,000 distinct CDR3 sequences, around 11% appearing once. In this sample, this clonotype turned up a few times. The sample also formed part of further work on T cells expressing NK-cell markers. That paper states: TCR beta cDNA was generated via 5'RACE template switching incorporating UMIs. Sorted CD3+CD56+NKG2C+, CD3+CD56+NKG2C- and CD3+CD56-NKG2C+ T cells supplied TCR beta repertoires. There were seven HCMV-seropositive donors and one seronegative donor among the eight sequenced. Each of a handful of donors carried dominant NKG2C+ clonotypes accounting for about 1.0-7.0% of CD8+ T cells. In a handful of donors, dominant clonotypes made up roughly 28.3-65% of CD3+CD56-NKG2C+ cells.

The chain employs TRBV28 and TRBJ2-1; possibly TRBD2 for D (6 bases). This clonotype was sampled from a man aged 50-60 years who received an inactivated influenza vaccine. The sequenced sample was PBMCs from blood, obtained on the day of vaccination. The chain's CDR3 is CASSGGMSSYNEQFF. As DNA, the CDR3 is TGTGCCAGCAGTGGCGGGATGAGCTCCTACAATGAGCAGTTCTTC.